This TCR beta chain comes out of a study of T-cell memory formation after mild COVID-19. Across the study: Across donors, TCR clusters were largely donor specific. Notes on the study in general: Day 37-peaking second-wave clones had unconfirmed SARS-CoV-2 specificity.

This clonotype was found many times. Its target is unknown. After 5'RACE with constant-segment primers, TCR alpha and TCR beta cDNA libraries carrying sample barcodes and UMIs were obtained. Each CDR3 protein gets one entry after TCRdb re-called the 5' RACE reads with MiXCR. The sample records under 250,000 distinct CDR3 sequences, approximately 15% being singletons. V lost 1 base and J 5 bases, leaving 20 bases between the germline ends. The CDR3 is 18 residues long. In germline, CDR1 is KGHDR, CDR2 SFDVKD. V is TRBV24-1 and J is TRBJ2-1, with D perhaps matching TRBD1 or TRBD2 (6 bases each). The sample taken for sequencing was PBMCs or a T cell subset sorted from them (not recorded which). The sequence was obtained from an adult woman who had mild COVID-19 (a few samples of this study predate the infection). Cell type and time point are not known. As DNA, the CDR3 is TGTGCCACCAGTGATTTTGGGGGGCGGGAAGGACGTAACAATGAGCAGTTCTTC. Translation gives CATSDFGGREGRNNEQFF.